The 27 T cell receptor beta chains presented below share a single source sample, sequenced in a study of response to subunit inactivated influenza vaccine. Via MiXCR, TCRdb re-called the RT-PCR reads, giving one row per CDR3 protein. The data show about 540,000 distinct CDR3 sequences, approximately 24% seen once. The data were also submitted as part of a second study, on T cells expressing NK-cell markers. As that report states: What made the TCR beta cDNA was 5'RACE template switching with UMIs.

The input for sequencing was CD4+ T cells sorted from PBMCs, taken 11 to 12 days after vaccination. The receptors come from a man over 45 who received an inactivated influenza vaccine.

CDR3 bases: TGCGCCAGCAGCATGACTAGATCAGATACGCAGTATTTT. It codes for CASSMTRSDTQYF. The chain couples TRBV5-1 to TRBJ2-3, with a tentative D call TRBD2 (6 bases). Germline V gives CDR1 SGHRS, CDR2 YFSETQ. CDR3 size: 13 residues. The V end was cut by 4 bases, the J end by 4 bases, with 10 bases between.

This chain links TRBV4-2 with TRBJ2-7; 8 bases align to TRBD2. V dropped 4 bases and J dropped 1; count of bases not matched to a gene: 6. The CDR3 runs 15 residues. Germline CDR1 and CDR2: LGHNA and YNFKEQ. The CDR3 DNA sequence: TGTGCCAGCAGCCCAGCGGGGGAAATTTCCTACGAGCAGTACTTC. It translates to CASSPAGEISYEQYF.

In its sample, this clonotype was seen many times. V is TRBV29-1 and J is TRBJ2-3, with D perhaps matching TRBD1 or TRBD2 (5 bases each). The CDR3 is made up of 13 amino acids. Trimming took off 8 bases at V and 9 bases at J, with 21 bases between the two ends. Germline lookup yields CDR1 SQVTM and CDR2 ANQGSEA. The CDR3 coding sequence is TGCAGCTCAACTATCAGAGGGACCGGGACGCAGTATTTT. Its translation: CSSTIRGTGTQYF.

The chain combines TRBV20-1 with TRBJ1-1; maybe TRBD1 (5 bases). V lost 1 base, J lost 3 bases, and 9 bases lay in between. CDR1 and CDR2 (germline): DFQATT, SNEGSKA (reference sequence). This CDR3 region has 13 residues. This chain's CDR3 is CSARVDTHTEAFF. CDR3 coding DNA: TGCAGTGCTAGAGTGGACACTCACACTGAAGCTTTCTTT.

The CDR3 DNA reads TGTGCCAGCAGTTCGACCCCGAATGGAGGGTTCTTC. It translates to CASSSTPNGGFF. The chain carries TRBV6-2 or TRBV6-3 and TRBJ2-1, with D possibly TRBD2 on 5 matching bases. The ends were cut back, 4 bases at V and 15 bases at J, with 16 bases in the middle. CDR1 and CDR2 from the germline V gene are MNHEY and SVGEGT. The CDR3 runs 12 residues.

This clonotype was seen repeatedly, ten times or more. The rearrangement joins TRBV28 to TRBJ2-2; no clear D gene. The CDR3 covers 13 residues. V was clipped by 3 bases and J by 2 bases, with 4 bases between them. CDR1 is MDHEN and CDR2 is SYDVKM in the germline V gene. The CDR3 spells CASSFINTGELFF. Written as DNA, the CDR3 is TGTGCCAGCAGTTTTATTAACACCGGGGAGCTGTTTTTT.

V and J are TRBV28 and TRBJ2-5; 9 bases line up with TRBD2. CDR3 length equals 15 residues. V dropped 7 bases and J dropped 4; count of bases not matched to a gene: 10. CDR1 is MDHEN and CDR2 is SYDVKM in the germline V gene. The CDR3: CASTFYVAGVETQYF. The CDR3 nucleotides read TGTGCCAGCACCTTTTATGTAGCGGGAGTAGAGACCCAGTACTTC.

The chain employs TRBV4-3 and TRBJ2-3; D not certain. Germline V gives CDR1 LGHNA, CDR2 YSLEER. Trimming removed 4 bases at V and 1 base at J, with 9 bases between. This CDR3 is built from 14 residues. The CDR3 region is CASSLQKGTDTQYF. The CDR3 DNA reads as TGCGCCAGCAGCCTACAAAAGGGCACAGATACGCAGTATTTT.

This clonotype was counted many times. The rearrangement links TRBV12-3 or TRBV12-4 to TRBJ2-7; tentatively, D is TRBD2 (6 bases). V lost 5 bases and J lost 6, with 11 bases in between. The CDR3 consists of 12 residues. CDR3 in DNA: TGTGCCAGCAGTACATCCGGGGGCGAGCAGTACTTC. This translates into CASSTSGGEQYF.

The CDR3 here is CASSFAGSRGYEQFF. CDR3 in DNA: TGTGCCAGCAGCTTTGCCGGGAGTAGAGGTTATGAGCAGTTCTTC. The V gene is TRBV7-9, the J gene TRBJ2-1, with TRBD2 as a possible D gene (6 bases). Trimming cost V 3 bases and J 8 bases, with 17 bases left between them. Germline V CDR1 and CDR2: SEHNR, FQNEAQ (reference sequence). CDR3 length: 15 residues.

V and J are TRBV5-1 and TRBJ1-1; the match to TRBD1 covers 7 bases. From germline, CDR1 is SGHRS and CDR2 YFSETQ. The CDR3 covers 15 residues. V shed 4 bases and J 2 bases; nucleotides not matched to a gene: 8. The CDR3 reads CASSAHRGPNTEAFF. The DNA for the CDR3 is TGCGCCAGCAGCGCCCACAGGGGACCTAACACTGAAGCTTTCTTT.

This clonotype has only a few counts. The rearrangement joins TRBV7-2 to TRBJ2-5, with 12 nucleotides matching TRBD1. The V and J ends lost 5 bases and 5 bases, in that order; junction bases with no gene match: 9. Germline V gene sequence: CDR1 SGHTA, CDR2 FQGNSA. This CDR3 spans 16 amino acids. The CDR3 nucleotides read TGTGCCAGCAGCCCTAACCGGGACAGGGGGCGGGAGACCCAGTACTTC. Translated, it gives CASSPNRDRGRETQYF.

The V gene is TRBV20-1, the J gene TRBJ2-7; 12 bases are shared with TRBD2. The germline gives CDR1 DFQATT, CDR2 SNEGSKA (reference sequence). V was clipped by 1 base and J by 2 bases; unmatched bases: 6. The CDR3 runs 16 residues. CDR3 in amino acids: CSARGGTSGQAYEQYF. Here the CDR3 DNA reads TGCAGTGCTAGAGGGGGGACTAGCGGGCAAGCCTACGAGCAGTACTTC.

The chain recombines TRBV5-1 with TRBJ2-5, with D perhaps given as TRBD1 or TRBD2 (5 bases each). The ends were cut back, 0 bases at V and 6 bases at J, with 15 bases in the middle. The CDR3 spans 15 residues. Germline V gene data show CDR1 as SGHRS and CDR2 as YFSETQ. Written as DNA, the CDR3 is TGCGCCAGCAGCTTGGGGCTCCGGGACGGTCAGACCCAGTACTTC. This sequence encodes CASSLGLRDGQTQYF.

This clonotype was found a few times. The chain couples TRBV6-5 to TRBJ1-2; D possibly corresponds to TRBD1 (5 bases). In germline, CDR1 is MNHEY, CDR2 SVGAGI. V was pared by 4 bases and J by 8 bases, with 11 bases between. This CDR3 region has 12 residues. CDR3 region: CASSSQARGYTF. CDR3 sequence (DNA): TGTGCCAGCAGTTCACAGGCTCGGGGCTACACCTTC.

The V and J genes are TRBV28 and TRBJ1-1, with D possibly being TRBD1 (5 bases). V was clipped by 5 bases and J by 1 base, with 14 bases between them. The CDR3 extends over 15 amino acids. CDR1 and CDR2 (germline): MDHEN, SYDVKM. The CDR3 loop is CASSPTGYGNTEAFF. CDR3 in DNA: TGTGCCAGCAGTCCCACAGGTTACGGGAACACTGAAGCTTTCTTT.

This clonotype was recorded many times. The chain uses TRBV28 and TRBJ2-3; D gene ambiguous. Trimming removed 5 bases from V and 6 bases from J, with 12 bases in between. Germline V lookup: CDR1 MDHEN, CDR2 SYDVKM. The CDR3 contains 13 residues. CDR3 coding DNA: TGTGCCAGCAGTCCCTATTGGTACGATACGCAGTATTTT. Translation gives CASSPYWYDTQYF.

This clonotype showed up just a few times. The rearrangement uses TRBV6-2 or TRBV6-3 and TRBJ1-5; D is perhaps TRBD1 (5 bases). V was trimmed by 7 bases and J by 4 bases, leaving 17 bases between them. CDR3 length: 15 amino acids. Germline loops: CDR1 MNHEY, CDR2 SVGEGT. CDR3 in DNA: TGTGCCAGCACGGGGATCCGGGGGGGGAATCAGCCCCAGCATTTT. As protein: CASTGIRGGNQPQHF.

This clonotype was seen ten or more times. The chain couples TRBV5-1 to TRBJ2-2; possibly TRBD1 or TRBD2 for D (6 bases each). From germline, CDR1 is SGHRS and CDR2 YFSETQ. V lost 2 bases, J lost 5 bases, and 13 bases lay in between. The CDR3 sequence is 15 residues long. CDR3 sequence reads: CASSLEGGRTGELFF. The CDR3 DNA is TGCGCCAGCAGCTTAGAGGGGGGAAGAACCGGGGAGCTGTTTTTT.

The chain has TRBV7-9 and TRBJ2-2; D unresolved. The CDR3 extends over 16 amino acids. CDR1 SEHNR and CDR2 FQNEAQ come from the germline V gene (reference sequence). V dropped 6 bases and J dropped 1 base, with 15 bases sitting between them. The CDR3 is CASRVGLTLNTGELFF. The CDR3 DNA is TGTGCCAGCAGGGTCGGTCTAACCCTGAACACCGGGGAGCTGTTTTTT.

DNA of the CDR3: TGCGCCAGCAGCTCGGGACTAGTCGGTGAGACCCAGTACTTC. This translates into CASSSGLVGETQYF. The chain couples TRBV5-1 to TRBJ2-5; TRBD2 matches at 8 bases. The V and J ends lost 3 bases and 5 bases, in that order; junction bases with no gene match: 6. CDR3 length equals 14 residues. CDR1 and CDR2 (germline): SGHRS, YFSETQ.

The J gene is TRBJ2-7, the V gene TRBV12-3 or TRBV12-4, with 9 bases fitting TRBD1. Trimming removed 5 bases from V and 0 bases from J; junction bases left unmatched: 2. There are 14 residues in the CDR3. The CDR3: CASSRTGVSYEQYF. CDR3 nucleotides: TGTGCCAGCAGTCGGACAGGGGTCTCCTACGAGCAGTACTTC.

This clonotype was found a few times. The chain couples TRBV30 to TRBJ1-1, with TRBD1 identical over 8 bases. The germline gives CDR1 GTSNPN, CDR2 SVGIG (reference sequence). V was pared by 2 bases and J by 4 bases, with 15 bases of the junction left unmatched. The length of the CDR3 is 17 residues. The chain's CDR3 is CAWSLSRGRSGSTEAFF. The CDR3 nucleotides read TGTGCCTGGAGTCTCAGCAGGGGGCGATCGGGTAGCACTGAAGCTTTCTTT.

The chain has TRBV7-9 and TRBJ2-7; TRBD1 agrees at 8 bases. The ends lost 5 bases at V and 4 bases at J; junction bases unmatched: 7. The CDR3 has 14 residues. Germline loops: CDR1 SEHNR, CDR2 FQNEAQ (reference sequence). CDR3 sequence: CASSVDRASYEQYF. CDR3 in DNA: TGTGCCAGCAGCGTGGACAGGGCCTCGTACGAGCAGTACTTC.

This chain links TRBV9 with TRBJ2-3; D gene unclear. Germline CDR1 is SGDLS and CDR2 is YYNGEE. CDR3 length equals 15 residues. V was clipped by 1 base and J by 2 bases, with 11 bases between them. The CDR3 spells CASSVFGIYTDTQYF. For the CDR3, the DNA is TGTGCCAGCAGCGTATTCGGAATATACACAGATACGCAGTATTTT.

The rearrangement links TRBV27 to TRBJ2-5; 9 positions match TRBD1. This CDR3 is built from 15 residues. The germline gives CDR1 MNHEY, CDR2 SMNVEV (reference sequence). The ends lost 1 base at V and 3 bases at J; junction bases unmatched: 3. DNA of the CDR3: TGTGCCAGCAGTTTATGGACAGGGGTGGAAGAGACCCAGTACTTC. Translation gives CASSLWTGVEETQYF.

The chain carries TRBV2 and TRBJ2-1, with D perhaps given as TRBD1 or TRBD2 (5 bases each). The CDR3 covers 14 residues. From germline, CDR1 is SNHLY and CDR2 FYNNEI. V dropped 4 bases and J dropped 6 bases, with 13 bases sitting between them. The CDR3 DNA reads TGTGCCAGCAGTGGACGGGGCTTAGGCAATGAGCAGTTCTTC. As protein: CASSGRGLGNEQFF.